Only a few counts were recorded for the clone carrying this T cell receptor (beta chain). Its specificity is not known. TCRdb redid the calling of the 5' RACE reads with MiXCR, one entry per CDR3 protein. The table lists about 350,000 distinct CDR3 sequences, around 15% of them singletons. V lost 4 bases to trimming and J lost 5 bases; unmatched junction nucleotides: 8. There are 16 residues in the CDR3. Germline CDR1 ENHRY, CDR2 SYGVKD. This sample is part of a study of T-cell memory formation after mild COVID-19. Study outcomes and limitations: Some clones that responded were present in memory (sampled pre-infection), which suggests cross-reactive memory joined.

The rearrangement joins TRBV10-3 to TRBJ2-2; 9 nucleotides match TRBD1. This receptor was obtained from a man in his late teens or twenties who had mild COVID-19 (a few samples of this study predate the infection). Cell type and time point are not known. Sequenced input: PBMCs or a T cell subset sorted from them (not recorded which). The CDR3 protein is CAISGSGTGWTGELFF. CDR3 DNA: TGTGCCATCAGTGGTTCCGGGACAGGGTGGACCGGGGAGCTGTTTTTT.